Listed here are 32 T cell receptor beta chains from one sample, sequenced in a study of shared clonotypes between healthy human individuals. Profiled with immunoSEQ multiplex PCR; TCRdb holds only in-frame clones, not every one. The sample records about 2.3 million clones, around 92% being singletons. The sequencing sample was made of naive CD4+ T cells from PBMCs. The subset is: CD45RA+ positively selected. These TCRs come from a man in his late teens or twenties in good health. Some clones in this sample may be carry-over from other donors' samples.

This clone turned up a few times. The chain links TRBV20-1 to TRBJ1-1; no firm D call. Germline CDR1 is DFQATT and CDR2 is SNEGSKA (reference sequence). Trimming stripped 1 base from V and 6 bases from J, with 6 bases between. The CDR3 runs 11 residues. CDR3 loop: CSARGAAEAFF. The CDR3 coding sequence is TGCAGTGCTAGAGGGGCCGCTGAAGCTTTCTTT.

The rearrangement links TRBV6-1 to TRBJ1-1, with D hard to call. The CDR3 has 14 amino acids. V lost 7 bases to trimming and J lost 0 bases, with 12 bases between them. The germline V gene encodes CDR1 MNHNS and CDR2 SASEGT. As DNA, the CDR3 is TGTGCCAGCATCCTACACGGGATGAACACTGAAGCTTTCTTT. The encoded protein is CASILHGMNTEAFF.

The CDR3 is CASSPQTGATYEQYF. The DNA of the CDR3 is TGTGCCAGCAGTCCGCAGACAGGGGCCACCTACGAGCAGTACTTC. V is TRBV6-5 and J is TRBJ2-7, with 8 bases matching TRBD1. Germline CDR1 MNHEY, CDR2 SVGAGI. J gave up 2 bases and V 5 bases, and 8 bases lay outside the gene matches. The CDR3 runs to 15 residues.

Here the CDR3 reads CASSTIGPEQFF. As DNA, the CDR3 is TGTGCCAGCAGCACGATAGGGCCCGAGCAGTTCTTC. The V gene is TRBV9, the J gene TRBJ2-1; no clear D. V dropped 4 bases and J dropped 10 bases, with 12 bases sitting between them. The CDR3 totals 12 residues. The germline V gene has CDR1 SGDLS and CDR2 YYNGEE. Together with reference TRBV9 and TRBJ2-1, the CDR3 gives the full variable domain: DSGVTQTPKHLITATGQRVTLRCSPRSGDLSVYWYQQSLDQGLQFLIQYYNGEERAKGNILERFSAQQFPDLHSELNLSSLELGDSALYFCASSTIGPEQFFGPGTRLTVL.

This sequence joins TRBV28 and TRBJ1-2; D not resolved. The V end lost 1 base, the J end lost 8 bases, and 8 bases lay between the germline ends. The germline V gene has CDR1 MDHEN and CDR2 SYDVKM. The CDR3 loop spans 12 amino acids. The CDR3 DNA reads as TGTGCCAGCAGTTTATCACCGTGGGGCTACACCTTC. It is translated as CASSLSPWGYTF.

This chain connects TRBV7-2 to TRBJ2-1; a weak D match, TRBD1 (6 bases). The CDR3 spans 13 residues. The V end lost 1 base, the J end lost 9 bases, and 10 bases lay between the germline ends. The germline V gene encodes CDR1 SGHTA and CDR2 FQGNSA. DNA of the CDR3: TGTGCCAGCAGCTTAGGGCTAGGGGGTGAGCAGTTCTTC. This translates into CASSLGLGGEQFF.

There are a few counts of this clone. This chain joins TRBV15 and TRBJ1-1; unclear D gene. CDR1 and CDR2 from the germline V gene are LNHNV and YYDKDF (reference sequence). V lost 0 bases to trimming and J lost 0 bases, with 2 bases between them. The CDR3 extends over 13 amino acids. The CDR3 reads CATSREVNTEAFF. Written as DNA, the CDR3 is TGTGCCACCAGCAGAGAGGTGAACACTGAAGCTTTCTTT.

The chain links TRBV5-1 to TRBJ1-4, with 7 positions matching TRBD1. CDR3 length: 15 amino acids. Germline trimming cut 4 bases from V and 6 bases from J; bases unmatched to any gene: 9. Germline V gene sequence: CDR1 SGHRS, CDR2 YFSETQ. The DNA for the CDR3 is TGCGCCAGCAGCGTCGGACAGGACGGCGATGAAAAACTGTTTTTT. It yields the protein CASSVGQDGDEKLFF. The variable domain in full, completed from reference TRBV5-1 and TRBJ1-4, reads KAGVTQTPRYLIKTRGQQVTLSCSPISGHRSVSWYQQTPGQGLQFLFEYFSETQRNKGNFPGRFSGRQFSNSRSEMNVSTLELGDSALYLCASSVGQDGDEKLFFGSGTQLSVL.

V gene TRBV7-3 combines with J gene TRBJ2-5; D may match TRBD1 or TRBD2 (5 bases each). The CDR3 is 18 residues long. V gave up 1 base and J gave up 5 bases, with 23 bases separating them. Germline CDR1 SGHTA, CDR2 FQGTGA. This CDR3 reads CASSLIGGVALEGETQYF. CDR3 DNA sequence: TGTGCCAGCAGCTTAATCGGTGGGGTTGCACTTGAGGGGGAGACCCAGTACTTC.

As for this clone: Other DNA variants within this sample encode the same CDR3. V is TRBV6-5 and J is TRBJ2-7, with 11 positions matching TRBD1. Per germline, CDR1 MNHEY and CDR2 SVGAGI. The CDR3 extends over 15 amino acids. The trim removed 2 bases at V and 4 bases at J, leaving 4 bases unmatched. The CDR3 DNA reads TGTGCCAGCAGTTACCGGGACAGGGGGGTTTACGAGCAGTACTTC. This gives the protein CASSYRDRGVYEQYF.

V and J are TRBV9 and TRBJ2-5; D gene ambiguous. Trimming left V 0 bases short and J 1 base short, with 10 bases between. Germline V gene sequence: CDR1 SGDLS, CDR2 YYNGEE. The CDR3 extends over 15 amino acids. CDR3 in DNA: TGTGCCAGCAGCGTAGGTGGTCGGACCCAAGAGACCCAGTACTTC. It is translated as CASSVGGRTQETQYF.

The rearrangement links TRBV6-6 to TRBJ1-3; the match to TRBD1 covers 12 bases. CDR3 length: 15 residues. V was pared by 7 bases and J by 8 bases, with 9 bases of the junction left unmatched. CDR1 MNHNY and CDR2 SVGAGI come from the germline V gene (reference sequence). The CDR3, as DNA: TGTGCCAGCACCCCGAGGGACAGGGGGCTGGACACCATATATTTT. Translated: CASTPRDRGLDTIYF.

V usage is TRBV27 and J usage is TRBJ1-4, with D possibly TRBD1 on 5 matching bases. Trimming took 7 bases from V and 8 from J, leaving 17 bases between them. Germline loops: CDR1 MNHEY, CDR2 SMNVEV (reference sequence). There are 14 residues in the CDR3. CDR3 in DNA: TGTGCCAGCAAACCAGGGTGGTTGGGGGAAAAACTGTTTTTT. It translates to CASKPGWLGEKLFF.

This clone was seen a single time. The genes are TRBV28 and TRBJ2-1; D call uncertain. CDR1 and CDR2 from the germline V gene are MDHEN and SYDVKM. The CDR3 spans 14 residues. Deletions cut 3 bases from V and 0 bases from J, with 6 bases between. CDR3 protein: CASSFPSSYNEQFF. Written as DNA, the CDR3 is TGTGCCAGCAGTTTCCCCAGCTCCTACAATGAGCAGTTCTTC.

The chain uses TRBV5-6 and TRBJ2-7, with TRBD1 identical over 9 bases. CDR1 and CDR2 (germline): SGHDT, YYEEEE. The trim removed 3 bases at V and 2 bases at J, leaving 6 bases unmatched. The CDR3 totals 15 residues. CDR3 sequence reads: CASSSGTGITYEQYF. The CDR3 nucleotides read TGTGCCAGCAGCTCGGGGACAGGGATCACCTACGAGCAGTACTTC.

J is TRBJ2-6 and V is TRBV19, with TRBD1 as a possible D gene (7 bases). The V end lost 8 bases, the J end lost 2 bases, and 16 bases lay between the germline ends. The CDR3 contains 16 residues. Germline values: CDR1 LNHDA, CDR2 SQIVND (reference sequence). CDR3 sequence: CASETGRFPGANVLTF. CDR3 in DNA: TGTGCCAGTGAGACAGGGAGGTTCCCTGGGGCCAACGTCCTGACTTTC.

The V call is TRBV30, the J call TRBJ2-1; TRBD2 matches at 7 bases. Germline loops: CDR1 GTSNPN, CDR2 SVGIG (reference sequence). J lost 10 bases, V lost 5 bases, and 8 bases had no gene match. The CDR3 runs 12 residues. CDR3 in amino acids: CAWEREGREQFF. In DNA, the CDR3 is TGTGCCTGGGAGAGGGAGGGCCGGGAGCAGTTCTTC.

The CDR3: CASSFQPYEQYF. CDR3 in DNA: TGCGCCAGCAGCTTCCAGCCCTACGAGCAGTACTTC. This chain links TRBV5-1 with TRBJ2-7; D gene ambiguous. Germline loops: CDR1 SGHRS, CDR2 YFSETQ. This CDR3 comprises 12 residues. Trimming removed 2 bases at V and 2 bases at J, with 5 bases between.

The chain carries TRBV5-6 and TRBJ2-7, with 7 bases aligning to TRBD2. Unmatched junction bases numbered 9, after V lost 1 base and J lost 2 bases. CDR3 length: 16 residues. Germline lookup yields CDR1 SGHDT and CDR2 YYEEEE. The CDR3 DNA reads as TGTGCCAGCAGCTTGTTTGTACTAGCGCCTGCCTACGAGCAGTACTTC. It codes for CASSLFVLAPAYEQYF.

The CDR3 sequence: CASSDGGRGTYNEQFF. In DNA, the CDR3 is TGCGCCAGCAGTGATGGAGGGCGGGGGACCTACAATGAGCAGTTCTTC. The chain links TRBV10-1 to TRBJ2-1; 7 bases fit TRBD2. Trimming at V came to 3 bases and at J to 2 bases, leaving 7 bases not matched to a gene. The CDR3 has 16 residues. Germline CDR1 WNHNN, CDR2 SYGVQD (reference sequence).

The chain has TRBV5-4 and TRBJ2-5, with TRBD1 matching over 8 bases. CDR1 and CDR2 from the germline V gene are SGHNT and YYREEE (reference sequence). V was pared by 3 bases and J by 1 base, with 8 bases of the junction left unmatched. The CDR3 is made up of 16 amino acids. The CDR3 spells CASSSKTGTGQETQYF. The CDR3 DNA reads TGTGCCAGCAGCTCCAAGACCGGGACAGGCCAAGAGACCCAGTACTTC.

The J gene is TRBJ1-1, the V gene TRBV9; D gene uncertain. The germline V gene has CDR1 SGDLS and CDR2 YYNGEE. V was clipped by 1 base and J by 1 base, with 11 bases between them. The CDR3 runs 15 residues. The CDR3 DNA sequence: TGTGCCAGCAGCGTATCCGGGGTGCGGAACACTGAAGCTTTCTTT. Its protein product is CASSVSGVRNTEAFF.

J is TRBJ2-3 and V is TRBV5-8; possible D gene TRBD1, 6 bases. Germline-derived CDR1 and CDR2 are SGHTS and YDEGEE. This CDR3 region has 17 residues. Trimming shortened V by 5 bases and J by 0 bases, and 19 bases separated the two germline ends. The CDR3 here is CASRPSRFGTSTDTQYF. For the CDR3, the DNA is TGTGCCAGCAGGCCGAGCCGGTTCGGGACAAGCACAGATACGCAGTATTTT.

This chain connects TRBV6-5 to TRBJ2-2; tentatively, D is TRBD1 (6 bases). The CDR3 covers 14 residues. Germline V gives CDR1 MNHEY, CDR2 SVGAGI. Deletions cut 6 bases from V and 0 bases from J, with 8 bases between. The CDR3 DNA sequence: TGTGCCAGCAGCCCAGGGGCGAACACCGGGGAGCTGTTTTTT. As protein: CASSPGANTGELFF.

The chain couples TRBV9 to TRBJ2-1, with 8 bases fitting TRBD2. The CDR3 extends over 16 amino acids. CDR1 is SGDLS, CDR2 YYNGEE, per germline. V lost 4 bases and J lost 10; bases outside the gene matches: 16. The CDR3 nucleotides read TGTGCCAGCAGCCCCAGAGGGGCGTCGGGGGGGAGGGAGCAGTTCTTC. Translation gives CASSPRGASGGREQFF.

This sequence joins TRBV7-2 and TRBJ2-7; the D gene is possibly TRBD1 (6 bases). The CDR3 is 15 residues long. Germline CDR1 and CDR2: SGHTA and FQGNSA. Trimming pared 1 base from V and 1 base from J, leaving 11 bases between. In nucleotides, the CDR3 is TGTGCCAGCAGCTTAGAGGCAGGGGAATCCTACGAGCAGTACTTC. It translates to CASSLEAGESYEQYF. Full variable domain (remainder filled in from reference TRBV7-2 and TRBJ2-7): GAGVSQSPSNKVTEKGKDVELRCDPISGHTALYWYRQSLGQGLEFLIYFQGNSAPDKSGLPSDRFSAERTGGSVSTLTIQRTQQEDSAVYLCASSLEAGESYEQYFGPGTRLTVT.

The chain couples TRBV15 to TRBJ2-3, with 7 nucleotides matching TRBD2. With 1 base clipped from V and 6 bases from J, the junction kept 7 bases outside the gene matches. Germline loops: CDR1 LNHNV, CDR2 YYDKDF (reference sequence). The CDR3 covers 15 residues. CDR3 nucleotides: TGTGCCACCAGCAGAGTGGCGGGAGCGTCCGATACGCAGTATTTT. The encoded protein is CATSRVAGASDTQYF.

This chain joins TRBV15 and TRBJ2-2; D not resolved. V dropped 0 bases and J dropped 3 bases, with 8 bases sitting between them. This CDR3 is 15 amino acids long. In germline, CDR1 is LNHNV, CDR2 YYDKDF (reference sequence). The CDR3 is CATSRDSEYTGELFF. DNA for the CDR3: TGTGCCACCAGCAGAGATTCGGAATACACCGGGGAGCTGTTTTTT.

This clone has just one count. V and J are TRBV2 and TRBJ1-1; the D is unclear. Trimming took 4 bases from V and 9 from J, leaving 15 bases between them. CDR1 is SNHLY and CDR2 is FYNNEI in the germline V gene. The length of the CDR3 is 13 residues. Written as DNA, the CDR3 is TGTGCCAGCAGTGTAGAAAGGGTTAACCAAGCTTTCTTT. This codes for CASSVERVNQAFF.

The gene calls are TRBV19 and TRBJ2-3; D unclear. Trimming shortened V by 5 bases and J by 0 bases, and 6 bases separated the two germline ends. The CDR3 has 13 residues. Looked up from germline, CDR1 is LNHDA and CDR2 is SQIVND (reference sequence). As DNA, the CDR3 is TGTGCCAGTAGTTGGCAGAGCACAGATACGCAGTATTTT. As protein: CASSWQSTDTQYF.

As regards this clone: Other DNA sequences in the same sample also yield this CDR3. CDR3 protein: CASSTRTSGIYNEQFF. CDR3 bases: TGTGCCAGTAGTACCCGGACTAGCGGTATCTACAATGAGCAGTTCTTC. V and J are TRBV19 and TRBJ2-1, with 10 bases fitting TRBD2. From germline, CDR1 is LNHDA and CDR2 SQIVND (reference sequence). The CDR3 is 16 residues long. V shed 4 bases, J shed 3 bases, and the junction held 6 bases outside the gene matches.

V is TRBV6-5 and J is TRBJ1-2; D perhaps matches TRBD1 (6 bases). The CDR3 loop spans 14 amino acids. V lost 2 bases and J 4 bases, leaving 11 bases between the germline ends. Looked up from germline, CDR1 is MNHEY and CDR2 is SVGAGI. This CDR3 is CASSYAGVGYGYTF. As DNA, the CDR3 is TGTGCCAGCAGTTACGCAGGGGTTGGCTATGGCTACACCTTC.